Listed below are T cell receptor beta chains from one sample, sequenced in a study of vaccination and CD4 T cells after COVID-19. TCRdb recomputed calls from the PCR reads with MiXCR, one row per CDR3 protein. The profile shows about 18,000 distinct CDR3 sequences, around 52% of them singletons. Antigens of these TCRs are unknown. The sequenced sample was CD4+ T cells from blood, cultured in vitro, obtained about 7 months after SARS-CoV-2 vaccination. The receptor source for this set is a human donor who had recovered from COVID-19. Both conserved end residues are part of each CDR3. The D gene is left open where the match is weak. Some rows mark clone size as missing; the rest say once, few, many or name a class of expanded clone.

CDR3: CSAPPGGGASTDTQYF
DNA: TGCAGTGCCCCTCCGGGGGGGGGTGCTAGCACAGATACGCAGTATTTT
size: .
D: TRBD2
J: TRBJ2-3
V: TRBV20-1

CDR3: CASSLDRVGKLFF
DNA: TGTGCCAGCAGCTTGGACAGGGTAGGAAAACTGTTTTTT
size: .
D: .
J: TRBJ1-4
V: TRBV5-4

CDR3: CASSPGTGEAFF
DNA: TGTGCCAGCAGCCCCGGGACAGGTGAAGCTTTCTTT
size: .
D: TRBD1
J: TRBJ1-1
V: TRBV7-9

CDR3: CASSKRPTDSNQPQHF
DNA: TGTGCCAGCAGCAAAAGGCCTACAGACAGCAATCAGCCCCAGCATTTT
size: .
D: .
J: TRBJ1-5
V: TRBV21-1

CDR3: CASSQDLLAVRNEQFF
DNA: TGTGCCAGCAGCCAAGATTTACTAGCTGTTAGGAATGAGCAGTTCTTC
size: .
D: .
J: TRBJ2-1
V: TRBV14

CDR3: CSAQGGSGANVLTF
DNA: TGCAGTGCTCAAGGGGGCTCTGGGGCCAACGTCCTGACTTTC
size: .
D: .
J: TRBJ2-6
V: TRBV20-1

CDR3: CASSDSGPNQPQHF
DNA: TGTGCCAGCAGTGATTCCGGGCCTAATCAGCCCCAGCATTTT
size: few
D: .
J: TRBJ1-5
V: TRBV2

CDR3: CASSRERNQPQHF
DNA: TGTGCCAGCAGCCGGGAGCGAAATCAGCCCCAGCATTTT
size: few
D: .
J: TRBJ1-5
V: TRBV7-3

CDR3: CASSPLWGEQYF
DNA: TGTGCCAGCAGCCCGTTGTGGGGAGAGCAGTACTTC
size: few
D: .
J: TRBJ2-7
V: TRBV7-2

CDR3: CATSRELGVGYEQYF
DNA: TGTGCCACCAGCAGAGAGCTGGGTGTGGGGTACGAGCAGTACTTC
size: .
D: .
J: TRBJ2-7
V: TRBV15

CDR3: CASSQDWRSGSYGYTF
DNA: TGTGCCAGCAGCCAAGATTGGAGGTCAGGTTCCTATGGCTACACCTTC
size: .
D: .
J: TRBJ1-2
V: TRBV4-2

CDR3: CASSIQGALRTYEQYF
DNA: TGTGCCAGCAGCATACAGGGGGCGCTTCGCACCTACGAGCAGTACTTC
size: .
D: TRBD1
J: TRBJ2-7
V: TRBV7-2

CDR3: CATSRDWGNEQFF
DNA: TGTGCCACCAGCAGAGATTGGGGAAATGAGCAGTTCTTC
size: .
D: .
J: TRBJ2-1
V: TRBV15

CDR3: CASSTREGIGNTEAFF
DNA: TGTGCCAGCAGTACGAGGGAGGGGATTGGGAACACTGAAGCTTTCTTT
size: .
D: .
J: TRBJ1-1
V: TRBV6-2/TRBV6-3

CDR3: CATSRDLRWNEQFF
DNA: TGTGCCACCAGCAGAGATCTCAGGTGGAATGAGCAGTTCTTC
size: .
D: .
J: TRBJ2-1
V: TRBV15

CDR3: CSAKSGGNIQYF
DNA: TGCAGTGCTAAGTCAGGGGGCAACATTCAGTACTTC
size: few
D: TRBD1
J: TRBJ2-4
V: TRBV20-1

CDR3: CASSQEIVTAYGYTF
DNA: TGCGCCAGCAGCCAAGAAATTGTGACAGCCTATGGCTACACCTTC
size: .
D: .
J: TRBJ1-2
V: TRBV4-1

CDR3: CASSSSRDFWGYGYTF
DNA: TGTGCCAGCAGTTCGAGCCGGGATTTCTGGGGCTATGGCTACACCTTC
size: .
D: .
J: TRBJ1-2
V: TRBV27

CDR3: CASSKQGGMQYF
DNA: TGTGCCAGCAGCAAGCAGGGGGGAATGCAGTATTTT
size: few
D: .
J: TRBJ2-3
V: TRBV7-2

CDR3: CASIYRVGLYEQYF
DNA: TGTGCCAGCATTTACAGGGTGGGGCTTTACGAGCAGTACTTC
size: .
D: .
J: TRBJ2-7
V: TRBV2

CDR3: CASSSLGEGVVKNIQYF
DNA: TGTGCCAGCAGTTCCCTGGGGGAGGGAGTCGTCAAAAACATTCAGTACTTC
size: once
D: TRBD2
J: TRBJ2-4
V: TRBV27

CDR3: CASSPRQSDTQYF
DNA: TGTGCCAGCAGCCCCCGACAGAGTGATACGCAGTATTTT
size: .
D: .
J: TRBJ2-3
V: TRBV6-1

CDR3: CAIQPGQGMDSPLHF
DNA: TGTGCCATCCAGCCTGGGCAGGGGATGGATTCACCCCTCCACTTT
size: .
D: .
J: TRBJ1-6
V: TRBV10-3

CDR3: CASSIVPFIRYF
DNA: TGTGCCAGTAGTATAGTTCCATTTATCCGGTATTTT
size: few
D: .
J: TRBJ2-3
V: TRBV19

CDR3: CASSLVGSDNSPLHF
DNA: TGTGCCAGCAGTCTAGTGGGGAGTGATAATTCACCCCTCCACTTT
size: few
D: .
J: TRBJ1-6
V: TRBV6-1

CDR3: CASSYSMLAGTDTQYF
DNA: TGTGCCAGCAGTTACTCGATGCTAGCGGGCACAGATACGCAGTATTTT
size: few
D: TRBD2
J: TRBJ2-3
V: TRBV6-5

CDR3: CASRLEYAEAFF
DNA: TGTGCCAGCCGGTTGGAATACGCTGAAGCTTTCTTT
size: .
D: .
J: TRBJ1-1
V: TRBV12-3/TRBV12-4

CDR3: CASSFSTNTGELFF
DNA: TGTGCCAGCAGCTTCTCCACGAACACCGGGGAGCTGTTTTTT
size: .
D: .
J: TRBJ2-2
V: TRBV7-3

CDR3: CATSDLPTGTQYF
DNA: TGTGCCACCAGTGACCTACCGACGGGTACGCAGTATTTT
size: few
D: .
J: TRBJ2-3
V: TRBV24-1

CDR3: CARSLGSGQIMSSYNSPLHF
DNA: TGTGCCAGAAGCTTAGGGTCCGGACAGATAATGAGCTCCTATAATTCACCCCTCCACTTT
size: few
D: .
J: TRBJ1-6
V: TRBV5-3

CDR3: CASRSSGGWNTEAFF
DNA: TGTGCCAGCAGATCCTCAGGGGGTTGGAACACTGAAGCTTTCTTT
size: .
D: TRBD1
J: TRBJ1-1
V: TRBV7-9

CDR3: CASSTSGGANIQYF
DNA: TGTGCCAGTAGTACCTCAGGGGGCGCAAACATTCAGTACTTC
size: .
D: TRBD1
J: TRBJ2-4
V: TRBV19

CDR3: CASSQAFREAFF
DNA: TGTGCCAGCAGCCAGGCCTTCCGTGAAGCTTTCTTT
size: .
D: .
J: TRBJ1-1
V: TRBV11-3